One sample yielded the 27 T cell receptor beta chains listed below, sequenced in a study of post-analysis software for immune sequencing data. Study observations and caveats: Controls showed lower frequencies than patients for five TRBV segments, and TRBV5-6, TRBV5-1 and TRBV20-1 were among these.

The library was made from cDNA and included unique molecular identifiers. A single record per CDR3 protein comes from TCRdb applying MiXCR to the PCR reads. The table records roughly 650,000 distinct CDR3 sequences, 59% of them present only once. These TCRs' antigens remain unknown. The sequencing sample was made of blood. These receptors came from a girl aged 2-15 years with multiple sclerosis.

The rearrangement joins TRBV6-6 to TRBJ2-1; no firm D call. V was clipped by 2 bases and J by 4 bases, with 9 bases between them. This CDR3 is 14 amino acids long. Germline V CDR1 and CDR2: MNHNY, SVGAGI (reference sequence). The CDR3 is CASSYETSYNEQFF. CDR3 coding DNA: TGTGCCAGCAGTTACGAGACATCTTACAATGAGCAGTTCTTC.

The chain employs TRBV5-1 and TRBJ2-1; 8 bases match TRBD1. CDR1 and CDR2 (germline): SGHRS, YFSETQ. Trimming cost V 4 bases and J 7 bases; bases outside gene matches: 7. CDR3 length: 14 amino acids. The CDR3, as DNA: TGCGCCAGCAGCCCGGGACAGGCGGGGAATGAGCAGTTCTTC. Amino acids: CASSPGQAGNEQFF.

The chain recombines TRBV5-1 with TRBJ1-2; tentative D call: TRBD1 (5 bases). Between the trimmed V and J ends, which lost 0 bases and 6 bases, there was a span of 12 bases. Germline-derived CDR1 and CDR2 are SGHRS and YFSETQ. The CDR3 is 14 amino acids. The CDR3 DNA is TGCGCCAGCAGCTTGGCCAGGGATGAGGATGGCTACACCTTC. Its translation: CASSLARDEDGYTF.

The chain has TRBV2 and TRBJ2-1; D perhaps matches TRBD1 (5 bases). The V gene lost 7 bases and the J gene lost 1 base, with 8 bases spanning the gap. CDR3 size: 13 residues. CDR1 SNHLY and CDR2 FYNNEI come from the germline V gene. CDR3 loop: CASIGASYNEQFF. CDR3 sequence (DNA): TGTGCCAGCATAGGGGCGTCCTACAATGAGCAGTTCTTC.

The chain couples TRBV7-6 to TRBJ1-4, with D perhaps matching TRBD1 (6 bases). Per germline, CDR1 SGHVS and CDR2 FNYEAQ. CDR3 length equals 14 residues. V dropped 11 bases and J dropped 6 bases, with 19 bases sitting between them. CDR3 protein: CASKTDGGDEKLFF. CDR3 nucleotide sequence: TGTGCCTCCAAAACGGATGGGGGCGATGAAAAACTGTTTTTT.

The CDR3 protein is CASIWGLAEETQYF. CDR3 DNA sequence: TGTGCCAGCATCTGGGGACTAGCGGAAGAGACCCAGTACTTC. The V gene is TRBV7-2, the J gene TRBJ2-5, with 11 bases fitting TRBD2. Losses at the gene ends were 7 bases for V and 3 bases for J; bases not matched to a gene: 4. Germline assignment: CDR1 SGHTA and CDR2 FQGNSA. The CDR3 sequence is 14 residues long.

This clonotype occurred a few times. The CDR3 spells CASRPSLGAGSVGQRESQDEQFF. CDR3 DNA: TGTGCCAGCAGACCCTCCCTTGGTGCGGGCTCGGTAGGCCAGCGGGAGAGTCAGGATGAGCAGTTCTTC. The gene calls are TRBV6-2 or TRBV6-3 and TRBJ2-1; 8 positions match TRBD2. Looked up from germline, CDR1 is MNHEY and CDR2 is SVGEGT. J lost 8 bases, V lost 6 bases, and 36 bases had no gene match. This CDR3 comprises 23 residues.

A remark on this clonotype: Sequence at one end of the junction differs from germline and may be a read error. The rearrangement uses TRBV7-2 and TRBJ1-5; 7 nucleotides match TRBD1. The CDR3 contains 13 residues. Germline V gene sequence: CDR1 SGHTA, CDR2 FQGNSA. The CDR3 protein is CASSTQGDQPRHF. In nucleotides, the CDR3 is TGTGCCAGCAGCACCCAGGGGGATCAGCCCCGGCATTTT.

This clonotype has a handful of counts. The chain combines TRBV6-4 with TRBJ2-5; possibly TRBD1 for D (6 bases). V lost 11 bases and J lost 4, with 8 bases in between. Germline V gene lookup returns CDR1 MRHNA and CDR2 SNTAGT. The length of the CDR3 is 10 residues. CDR3 amino acids: CARGGETQYF. The CDR3, as DNA: TGTGCCCGAGGGGGAGAGACCCAGTACTTC.

On this clonotype itself: A much more abundant neighbour one base away suggests this may be a read error. The chain links TRBV11-2 to TRBJ2-7, with D perhaps given as TRBD1 or TRBD2 (6 bases each). The V end lost 5 bases, the J end lost 0 bases, and 8 bases lay between the germline ends. The V gene's germline CDR1 is SGHAT and CDR2 FQNNGV. The CDR3 extends over 13 amino acids. CDR3 nucleotide sequence: TGTGCCAGCAGCACGGGGGCCTCCTACGAGCAGTACTTC. Its protein is CASSTGASYEQYF.

The chain combines TRBV24-1 with TRBJ2-1; no reliable D call. The CDR3 spans 10 residues. Germline V gene lookup returns CDR1 KGHDR and CDR2 SFDVKD. The CDR3 protein is CVVPDNEQFF. DNA for the CDR3: TGTGTAGTTCCGGACAATGAGCAGTTCTTC.

The rearrangement uses TRBV6-5 and TRBJ2-3, with unresolved D. Germline CDR1 and CDR2: MNHEY and SVGAGI. This CDR3 is built from 14 residues. Trimming shortened V by 6 bases and J by 0 bases, and 10 bases separated the two germline ends. Written as DNA, the CDR3 is TGTGCCAGCAGGAAGTCGTCTAGCACAGATACGCAGTATTTT. It translates to CASRKSSSTDTQYF.

The V gene is TRBV25-1, the J gene TRBJ2-3; TRBD2 agrees at 7 bases. V lost 3 bases to trimming and J lost 2 bases; unmatched junction nucleotides: 11. Germline loops: CDR1 MGHDK, CDR2 SYGVNS. The CDR3 consists of 17 residues. The CDR3 loop is CASSDGGGEAATDTQYF. The CDR3 coding sequence is TGTGCCAGCAGTGATGGCGGGGGAGAAGCAGCCACAGATACGCAGTATTTT.

The sample holds one count of this clonotype. J is TRBJ1-5 and V is TRBV3-1; no definite D call. V lost 5 bases and J 10 bases, leaving 18 bases between the germline ends. The germline V gene encodes CDR1 LGHDT and CDR2 YNNKEL (reference sequence). This CDR3 spans 14 amino acids. The CDR3 bases are TGTGCCAGCAGCGATTCCCGCGGATTAGAACCCCAGCATTTT. It yields the protein CASSDSRGLEPQHF. The full variable domain, with the rest looked up from reference TRBV3-1 and TRBJ1-5, is DTAVSQTPKYLVTQMGNDKSIKCEQNLGHDTMYWYKQDSKKFLKIMFSYNNKELIINETVPNRFSPKSPDKAHLNLHINSLELGDSAVYFCASSDSRGLEPQHFGDGTRLSIL.

In DNA, the CDR3 is TGTGCCAGCAGCGTAGGAGGGAGCAATCAGCCCCAGCATTTT. It is translated as CASSVGGSNQPQHF. The rearrangement uses TRBV9 and TRBJ1-5; no reliable D call. This CDR3 spans 14 amino acids. Germline CDR1 reads SGDLS; CDR2 reads YYNGEE. Trimming left V 0 bases short and J 1 base short, with 5 bases between.

In its sample, this clonotype was seen a few times. This sequence joins TRBV7-2 and TRBJ2-1; 8 nucleotides match TRBD2. Germline CDR1 and CDR2: SGHTA and FQGNSA. This CDR3 spans 14 amino acids. V shed 3 bases and J 3 bases; nucleotides not matched to a gene: 1. The CDR3 nucleotides read TGTGCCAGCAGCTTTAGCGGGGACTACAATGAGCAGTTCTTC. Translation: CASSFSGDYNEQFF.

The V and J genes are TRBV2 and TRBJ2-7, with D tentatively TRBD1 or TRBD2 (5 bases each). The J call may be wrong; the DNA end is better matched by TRBJ2-5. This CDR3 region has 15 residues. Germline-derived CDR1 and CDR2 are SNHLY and FYNNEI. The CDR3 loop is CASSERNGARETQYF. CDR3 in DNA: TGTGCCAGCAGTGAACGGAACGGGGCTCGAGAGACCCAGTACTTC.

The chain employs TRBV29-1 and TRBJ2-5; D is ambiguous. Trimming took 3 bases from V and 2 from J, leaving 16 bases between them. Per germline, CDR1 SQVTM and CDR2 ANQGSEA. The CDR3 runs to 15 residues. The CDR3 DNA sequence: TGCAGCGTTGAGAGTCATGGGTTTAGGCAAGAGACCCAGTACTTC. This sequence encodes CSVESHGFRQETQYF.

The table lists this clonotype with a few counts. The chain uses TRBV27 and TRBJ2-7; TRBD1 is a possible D gene (6 bases). CDR3 length equals 11 residues. V lost 7 bases and J 5 bases, leaving 9 bases between the germline ends. CDR1 is MNHEY, CDR2 SMNVEV, per germline (reference sequence). DNA of the CDR3: TGTGCCAGCATAAGGGGGAACGAGCAGTACTTC. This encodes CASIRGNEQYF.

This CDR3 is CSVGDPRGDSNEQYF. The CDR3 DNA follows: TGCAGCGTTGGGGATCCCCGTGGAGATTCCAACGAGCAGTACTTC. The chain recombines TRBV29-1 with TRBJ2-4, with D hard to call. The better agreement between TRBJ2-7 and the DNA end casts doubt on the J call. CDR3 size: 15 residues. CDR1 is SQVTM, CDR2 ANQGSEA, per germline.

This clonotype has more than one count but fewer than ten. The CDR3 DNA reads as TGTGCCAGCAGCTTGAGCCCTCTCGACAGGGTGGTGACAGATACGCAGTATTTT. It codes for CASSLSPLDRVVTDTQYF. The chain combines TRBV7-2 with TRBJ2-3; 7 bases agree with TRBD1. The V gene's germline CDR1 is SGHTA and CDR2 FQGNSA. The CDR3 has 18 residues. The junction had 15 bases not matched to a gene; V was cut back by 3 bases and J by 3 bases.

This chain joins TRBV15 and TRBJ2-1; no definite D call. Germline V CDR1 and CDR2: LNHNV, YYDKDF (reference sequence). This CDR3 is 16 amino acids long. Trimming stripped 1 base from V and 0 bases from J, with 10 bases between. In DNA form, the CDR3 reads TGTGCCACCAGCAGAGTAACTATAAGCTCCTACAATGAGCAGTTCTTC. Translation: CATSRVTISSYNEQFF.

This clonotype occurred a few times. This chain links TRBV11-2 with TRBJ2-1, with a weak D call TRBD2 (6 bases). CDR3 size: 16 residues. The germline CDR1 and CDR2 sequences are SGHAT and FQNNGV. The germline V and J ends were trimmed by 4 bases and 5 bases, with 18 bases remaining between them. The CDR3 is CASSSPLPGVNNEQFF. CDR3 nucleotide sequence: TGTGCCAGCAGCTCCCCTCTCCCGGGAGTCAACAATGAGCAGTTCTTC.

This rearrangement joins TRBV20-1 to TRBJ1-4, with a possible D match to TRBD1 (6 bases). V shed 0 bases and J shed 4 bases, with 12 bases lying between them. This CDR3 has 15 residues. CDR1 and CDR2 from the germline V gene are DFQATT and SNEGSKA (reference sequence). CDR3 in DNA: TGCAGTGCTAGAGACCAACAGGGCGGTAATGAAAAACTGTTTTTT. Amino acids: CSARDQQGGNEKLFF.

This rearrangement joins TRBV7-9 to TRBJ2-3; 13 bases line up with TRBD2. Germline assignment: CDR1 SEHNR and CDR2 FQNEAQ (reference sequence). This CDR3 spans 16 amino acids. With 2 bases clipped from V and 4 bases from J, the junction kept 3 bases outside the gene matches. The CDR3 DNA follows: TGTGCCAGCAGCTTAACTAGCGGGAGGGCCCCAGATACGCAGTATTTT. Amino acids: CASSLTSGRAPDTQYF.

This chain links TRBV7-2 with TRBJ2-3; D is possibly TRBD1 (6 bases). CDR3 length: 13 residues. Trimming took 5 bases from V and 4 from J, leaving 10 bases between them. Germline values: CDR1 SGHTA, CDR2 FQGNSA. CDR3: CASSIQGPDTQYF. The CDR3 DNA sequence: TGTGCCAGCAGCATACAGGGACCAGATACGCAGTATTTT.

V usage is TRBV10-3 and J usage is TRBJ2-1; 14 bases agree with TRBD2. Germline trimming cut 11 bases from V and 9 bases from J; bases unmatched to any gene: 3. This CDR3 comprises 12 residues. Germline CDR1 and CDR2: ENHRY and SYGVKD. Here the CDR3 DNA reads TGTGCCGCGGGACTAGCGGGAGCTGAGCAGTTCTTC. This codes for CAAGLAGAEQFF.